This TCR beta chain was recorded in a study of cytomegalovirus exposure and HLA in healthy donors. PCR primers comprised 60 Vbeta and 13 Jbeta primers. The protocol was immunoSEQ multiplex PCR, while the TCRdb copy is restricted to in-frame clones and leaves out a portion. This sample has 250,000 to 350,000 clones, with about nine tenths found just once. The CDR3 consists of 17 residues. Trimming cost V 0 bases and J 4 bases; bases outside gene matches: 10. Germline V gives CDR1 SGHDN, CDR2 FVKESK. This chain uses TRBV14 with TRBJ1-2, with 8 bases lining up with TRBD1. The sequence was collected from a man between 40 and 49 years old in good health and CMV-seropositive. Sequencing used PBMCs. The CDR3 DNA reads TGTGCCAGCAGCCAAGAATCGTACAGGGGGGATCTCTATGGCTACACCTTC. This gives the protein CASSQESYRGDLYGYTF.